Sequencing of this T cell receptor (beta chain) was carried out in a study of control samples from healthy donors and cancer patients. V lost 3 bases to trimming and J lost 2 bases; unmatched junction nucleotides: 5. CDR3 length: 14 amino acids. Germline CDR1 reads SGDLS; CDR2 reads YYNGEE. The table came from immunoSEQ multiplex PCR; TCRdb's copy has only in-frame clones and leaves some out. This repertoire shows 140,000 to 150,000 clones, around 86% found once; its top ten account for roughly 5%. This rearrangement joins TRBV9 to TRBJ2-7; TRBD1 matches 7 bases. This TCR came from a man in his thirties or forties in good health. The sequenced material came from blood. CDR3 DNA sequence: TGTGCCAGCAGCGCTACAGGGGATACCTACGAGCAGTACTTC. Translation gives CASSATGDTYEQYF.